Included here is one T cell receptor beta chain sequence, with context. Its antigen is still unknown. The sample is drawn from a study of OX40 agonist ivuxolimab in advanced cancers. Study-level results: More expanded clones were seen, on average, in CD8+ T cells than in CD4+.

This table comes from immunoSEQ multiplex PCR, and its TCRdb copy is limited to in-frame clones, with some not included. Here the sample spans some 57,000 clones, roughly 90% being singletons. Germline V lookup: CDR1 LGHNA, CDR2 YNFKEQ. The CDR3 has 13 residues. V was cut by 1 base and J by 1 base, with 3 bases left in between. The clonotype comes from an adult with an advanced solid tumor such as melanoma, head and neck, liver or kidney cancer. The chain is built from TRBV4-2 and TRBJ2-3, with no clear D. Sequencing was performed on CD4+ or CD8+ T cells sorted from blood, taken in a trial of the OX40 agonist ivuxolimab. The CDR3 bases are TGTGCCAGCAGCCAAGTTGGCACAGATACGCAGTATTTT. Residues: CASSQVGTDTQYF.